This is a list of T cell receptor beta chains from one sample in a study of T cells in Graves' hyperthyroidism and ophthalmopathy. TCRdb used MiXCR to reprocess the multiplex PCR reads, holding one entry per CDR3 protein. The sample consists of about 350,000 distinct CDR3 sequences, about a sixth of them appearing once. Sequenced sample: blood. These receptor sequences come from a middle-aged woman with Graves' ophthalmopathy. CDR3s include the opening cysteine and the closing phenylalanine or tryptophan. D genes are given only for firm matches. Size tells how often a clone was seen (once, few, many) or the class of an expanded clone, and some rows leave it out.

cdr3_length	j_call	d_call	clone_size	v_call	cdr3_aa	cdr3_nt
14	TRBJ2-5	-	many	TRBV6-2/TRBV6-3	CASSYPGTKETQYF	TGTGCCAGCAGTTACCCAGGGACGAAAGAGACCCAGTACTTC
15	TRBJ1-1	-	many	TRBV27	CASSPLQGAYSEAFF	TGTGCCAGCAGTCCATTACAGGGTGCCTACTCTGAAGCTTTCTTT
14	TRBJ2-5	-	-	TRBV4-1	CASSPAVVQETQYF	TGCGCCAGCAGCCCGGCTGTCGTTCAAGAGACCCAGTACTTC
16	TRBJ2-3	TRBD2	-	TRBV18	CASSPGLAGTTDTQYF	TGTGCCAGCTCACCCGGGCTAGCGGGTACCACAGATACGCAGTATTTT
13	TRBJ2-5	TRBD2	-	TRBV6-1	CASRGAGMETQYF	TGTGCCAGCAGGGGAGCGGGGATGGAGACCCAGTACTTC
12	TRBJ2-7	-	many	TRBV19	CASSIRGLEQYF	TGTGCCAGTAGTATTCGGGGGCTCGAGCAGTACTTC
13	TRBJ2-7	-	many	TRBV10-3	CAIMSTRTYEQYF	TGTGCCATCATGAGTACACGCACCTACGAGCAGTACTTC
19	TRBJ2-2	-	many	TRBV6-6	CASSYLTNTGSGNTGELFF	TGTGCCAGCAGTTACCTTACGAATACAGGGAGTGGTAACACCGGGGAGCTGTTTTTT
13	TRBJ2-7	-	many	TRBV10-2	CASSGGQGYEQYF	TGCGCCAGCAGCGGGGGCCAGGGGTACGAGCAGTACTTC
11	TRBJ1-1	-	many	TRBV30	CAWSVTTEAFF	TGTGCCTGGAGTGTGACAACCGAAGCTTTCTTT
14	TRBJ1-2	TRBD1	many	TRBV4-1	CASSQPGQGGGYTF	TGCGCCAGCAGCCAACCAGGACAGGGAGGAGGCTACACCTTC
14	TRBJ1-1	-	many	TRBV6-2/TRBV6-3	CASSYSDRTTEAFF	TGTGCCAGCAGTTACTCGGATAGGACCACTGAAGCTTTCTTT
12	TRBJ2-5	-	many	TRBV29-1	CSAVRPGETQYF	TGCAGCGCTGTCAGGCCGGGGGAGACCCAGTACTTC
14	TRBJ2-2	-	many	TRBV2	CASSLDDNTGELFF	TGTGCCAGCAGTCTGGACGATAACACCGGGGAGCTGTTTTTT
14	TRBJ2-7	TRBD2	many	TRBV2	CASSDFLAGNEQYF	TGTGCCAGCAGTGATTTCCTAGCGGGAAACGAGCAGTACTTC
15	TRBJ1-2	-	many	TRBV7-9	CASSSGLPGIYGYTF	TGTGCCAGCAGCTCGGGACTCCCAGGGATCTATGGCTACACCTTC
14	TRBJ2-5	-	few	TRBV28	CASNVYPHQETQYF	TGTGCCAGCAATGTCTACCCCCACCAAGAGACCCAGTACTTC
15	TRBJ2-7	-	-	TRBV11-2	CASSQDQAGIYEQYF	TGTGCCAGCAGCCAAGACCAGGCAGGAATCTACGAGCAGTACTTC
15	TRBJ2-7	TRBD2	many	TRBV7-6	CASSPLAGGSGEQYF	TGTGCCAGCAGCCCGTTAGCGGGAGGGAGTGGCGAGCAGTACTTC
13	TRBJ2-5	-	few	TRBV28	CASTTENQETQYF	TGTGCCAGCACTACTGAGAACCAAGAGACCCAGTACTTC
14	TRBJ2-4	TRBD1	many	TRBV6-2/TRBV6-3	CASSYDRGKNIQYF	TGTGCCAGCAGTTACGACAGGGGTAAAAACATTCAGTACTTC
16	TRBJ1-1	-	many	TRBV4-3	CASSQDWAGAFTEAFF	TGCGCCAGCAGCCAAGATTGGGCAGGTGCATTCACTGAAGCTTTCTTT
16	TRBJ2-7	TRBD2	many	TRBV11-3	CASSPTGTRNSYEQYF	TGTGCCAGCAGCCCAACCGGGACTAGGAACTCCTACGAGCAGTACTTC
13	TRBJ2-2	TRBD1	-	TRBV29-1	CSVGTGSTGELFF	TGCAGCGTGGGGACAGGGTCCACCGGGGAGCTGTTTTTT
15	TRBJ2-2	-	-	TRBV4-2	CASSQDAGGTGELFF	TGTGCCAGCAGCCAAGATGCTGGAGGCACCGGGGAGCTGTTTTTT
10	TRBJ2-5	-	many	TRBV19	CASSKGTQYF	TGTGCCAGTAGTAAGGGGACCCAGTACTTC
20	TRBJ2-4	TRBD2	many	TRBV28	CASSSIPPNLAGGMGNIQYF	TGTGCCAGCAGCTCGATTCCTCCGAATCTAGCGGGAGGGATGGGTAACATTCAGTACTTC
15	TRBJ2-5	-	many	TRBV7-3	CASSLLGLGGETQYF	TGTGCCAGCAGCTTACTGGGCCTGGGTGGGGAGACCCAGTACTTC
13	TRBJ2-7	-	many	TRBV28	CASRRGRGIEQYF	TGTGCCAGCAGGAGGGGGCGGGGTATCGAGCAGTACTTC
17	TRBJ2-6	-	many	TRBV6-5	CASSYTLTGSGANVLTF	TGTGCCAGCAGTTACACCCTGACAGGCTCTGGGGCCAACGTCCTGACTTTC
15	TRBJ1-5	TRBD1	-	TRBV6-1	CASRLRTGINQPQHF	TGTGCCAGCAGGCTCCGGACAGGGATTAATCAGCCCCAGCATTTT
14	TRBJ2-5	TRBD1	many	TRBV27	CASNDRGIRETQYF	TGTGCCAGCAACGACAGGGGTATAAGAGAGACCCAGTACTTC
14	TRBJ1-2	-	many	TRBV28	CASNPGGGNYGYTF	TGTGCCAGCAACCCGGGGGGGGGTAACTATGGCTACACCTTC
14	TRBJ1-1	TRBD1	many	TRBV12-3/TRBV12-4	CASTPSHRGTEAFF	TGTGCCAGCACCCCCTCCCACAGGGGAACTGAAGCTTTCTTT
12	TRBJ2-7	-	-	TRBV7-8	CASSLGNGEQYF	TGCGCCAGCAGCTTGGGTAATGGGGAGCAGTACTTC
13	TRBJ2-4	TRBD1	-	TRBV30	CAWSTQGANIQYF	TGTGCCTGGAGTACTCAGGGGGCAAACATTCAGTACTTC
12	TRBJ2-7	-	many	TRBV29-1	CSVRSPSYEQYF	TGCAGCGTTCGGTCGCCTTCCTACGAGCAGTACTTC
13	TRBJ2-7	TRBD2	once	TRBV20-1	CSALGGSAYEQYF	TGCAGTGCGCTCGGGGGGTCAGCCTACGAGCAGTACTTC
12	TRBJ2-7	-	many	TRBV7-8	CASSLISNEQYF	TGTGCCAGCAGCTTGATATCCAACGAGCAGTACTTC
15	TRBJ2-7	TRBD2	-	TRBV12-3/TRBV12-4	CASSLLAGGRSEQYF	TGTGCCAGCAGTCTGCTAGCGGGAGGGCGAAGCGAGCAGTACTTC
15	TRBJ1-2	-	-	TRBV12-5	CASGQEVGPNYGYTF	TGTGCTAGTGGCCAAGAGGTGGGACCTAACTATGGCTACACCTTC